This record concerns one T cell receptor (beta chain) sequence. Its antigen remains undetermined. No much larger clone is present one base from it, and per-base qualities are unavailable. Including the terminal cysteine and phenylalanine, the CDR3 comprises 12 residues. Only the CDR3 DNA stays, 36 bases, in frame from base 1. Trimming at the junction amounts to 2 bases on V and 3 bases on J, and the germline ends lie 2 bases apart. The germline V gene yields KGHSH for CDR1 and LQKENI for CDR2. TCR CDR3 regions were amplified from genomic DNA by multiplex PCR using the deep immunoSEQ assay. For each cell subset, the extracted genomic DNA was distributed evenly across all wells of several immunoSEQ 96-well plates, and each plate served as one replicate. Each replicate PCR for unsorted PBMC received 250 to 300 ng genomic DNA, equal to 30,000 or so T cell genomes. Genomic DNA from unsorted PBMC was sequenced over ten immunoSEQ deep assay plates. The purified libraries were quantified using a Qubit 3.0 fluorometer, sized with a Bioanalyzer 2100, and then quantified again using the KAPA Library Quantification kit. A separate single-read 150-cycle Illumina NextSeq 550 flow cell was used to sequence each immunoSEQ 96-well plate. Processing in the source paper ran as follows. The immunoSEQ output contained only junctional sequences without quality scores, so filtering could not match that applied to full-length reads. To assign V/J genes and CDR3, sequences were annotated against IMGT germline references using PyIR, a Python wrapper for IgBLAST v1.9. Any read was removed if the V/J assignment was weak (E-value above 1e-6), the CDR3 was missing, or the read contained stop codons, out-of-frame junctions, or ambiguous translated residues. V3J clonotypes were defined by identical inferred V gene, J gene, and CDR3 amino acid sequence. To compute the percentage overlap between repertoires, the number of shared unique clonotypes was divided by the size of the smaller repertoire. RTK rarefaction, the Chao1 estimator, and Recon v2.1 estimates of unobserved clonotypes were used to assess repertoire richness. As stored in TCRdb, this immuneACCESS dataset retains in-frame rearrangements with V and J assigned. A fraction of the clones does not appear; measured against another copy, unresolved V genes explain less than half of the discrepancy, and the remainder lacks a known reason. The V and J calls and the clone size are those of that table, but D and trimming were determined from the DNA. This sample gives approximately 480,000 clones in total; over 75% of them show up just once. The ten biggest clones cover around 13% of the sample.

Donors were healthy HIV-negative adults with no recently reported acute infections or vaccinations. Only Caucasian adults living in Nashville, Tennessee, USA were represented among the donors. For unsorted samples, tens of millions of PBMCs were counted, and genomic DNA was extracted using the QIAamp DNA Blood Mini kit. Blood was collected by leukapheresis, and PBMCs were isolated by Ficoll-Histopaque density gradient centrifugation and then cryopreserved in liquid nitrogen vapor phase. The sample originates from a study of shared clonotypes between healthy human individuals (dated by TCRdb to 2018 to 2020). For the study in its entirety: A couple of women and three men aged 18 to 49 years were included in the cohort. Blood TCR repertoires of roughly five healthy adults were deeply sequenced to estimate repertoire size and the extent of clonotype sharing between individuals. Libraries were prepared and TCR repertoires were sequenced by different laboratories using diverse techniques, in order to increase sequencing depth and limit assay-specific biases. Per donor, leukapheresis produced somewhere between about 0.94 and 10 billion PBMCs. General study outcomes and caveats: Sampling was restricted to blood, and TCR repertoires in tissues likely differ from the TCR repertoires found in blood. Pairwise subsampling led to the expectation that sequencing depth would affect the degree of clonotype sharing among donors. Because the study included only a small number of donors, the genetic and exposure-history diversity represented was limited.

Sequenced sample: PBMCs. The rearrangement joined TRBV18 to TRBJ2-1, with the D gene not clear enough to name. This receptor was identified in a middle-aged woman in good health. Some clones in this sample may be carry-over from other donors' samples. DNA sequence: TGTGCCAGCTCACCAGACTACAATGAGCAGTTCTTC. Its protein reads: CASSPDYNEQFF.